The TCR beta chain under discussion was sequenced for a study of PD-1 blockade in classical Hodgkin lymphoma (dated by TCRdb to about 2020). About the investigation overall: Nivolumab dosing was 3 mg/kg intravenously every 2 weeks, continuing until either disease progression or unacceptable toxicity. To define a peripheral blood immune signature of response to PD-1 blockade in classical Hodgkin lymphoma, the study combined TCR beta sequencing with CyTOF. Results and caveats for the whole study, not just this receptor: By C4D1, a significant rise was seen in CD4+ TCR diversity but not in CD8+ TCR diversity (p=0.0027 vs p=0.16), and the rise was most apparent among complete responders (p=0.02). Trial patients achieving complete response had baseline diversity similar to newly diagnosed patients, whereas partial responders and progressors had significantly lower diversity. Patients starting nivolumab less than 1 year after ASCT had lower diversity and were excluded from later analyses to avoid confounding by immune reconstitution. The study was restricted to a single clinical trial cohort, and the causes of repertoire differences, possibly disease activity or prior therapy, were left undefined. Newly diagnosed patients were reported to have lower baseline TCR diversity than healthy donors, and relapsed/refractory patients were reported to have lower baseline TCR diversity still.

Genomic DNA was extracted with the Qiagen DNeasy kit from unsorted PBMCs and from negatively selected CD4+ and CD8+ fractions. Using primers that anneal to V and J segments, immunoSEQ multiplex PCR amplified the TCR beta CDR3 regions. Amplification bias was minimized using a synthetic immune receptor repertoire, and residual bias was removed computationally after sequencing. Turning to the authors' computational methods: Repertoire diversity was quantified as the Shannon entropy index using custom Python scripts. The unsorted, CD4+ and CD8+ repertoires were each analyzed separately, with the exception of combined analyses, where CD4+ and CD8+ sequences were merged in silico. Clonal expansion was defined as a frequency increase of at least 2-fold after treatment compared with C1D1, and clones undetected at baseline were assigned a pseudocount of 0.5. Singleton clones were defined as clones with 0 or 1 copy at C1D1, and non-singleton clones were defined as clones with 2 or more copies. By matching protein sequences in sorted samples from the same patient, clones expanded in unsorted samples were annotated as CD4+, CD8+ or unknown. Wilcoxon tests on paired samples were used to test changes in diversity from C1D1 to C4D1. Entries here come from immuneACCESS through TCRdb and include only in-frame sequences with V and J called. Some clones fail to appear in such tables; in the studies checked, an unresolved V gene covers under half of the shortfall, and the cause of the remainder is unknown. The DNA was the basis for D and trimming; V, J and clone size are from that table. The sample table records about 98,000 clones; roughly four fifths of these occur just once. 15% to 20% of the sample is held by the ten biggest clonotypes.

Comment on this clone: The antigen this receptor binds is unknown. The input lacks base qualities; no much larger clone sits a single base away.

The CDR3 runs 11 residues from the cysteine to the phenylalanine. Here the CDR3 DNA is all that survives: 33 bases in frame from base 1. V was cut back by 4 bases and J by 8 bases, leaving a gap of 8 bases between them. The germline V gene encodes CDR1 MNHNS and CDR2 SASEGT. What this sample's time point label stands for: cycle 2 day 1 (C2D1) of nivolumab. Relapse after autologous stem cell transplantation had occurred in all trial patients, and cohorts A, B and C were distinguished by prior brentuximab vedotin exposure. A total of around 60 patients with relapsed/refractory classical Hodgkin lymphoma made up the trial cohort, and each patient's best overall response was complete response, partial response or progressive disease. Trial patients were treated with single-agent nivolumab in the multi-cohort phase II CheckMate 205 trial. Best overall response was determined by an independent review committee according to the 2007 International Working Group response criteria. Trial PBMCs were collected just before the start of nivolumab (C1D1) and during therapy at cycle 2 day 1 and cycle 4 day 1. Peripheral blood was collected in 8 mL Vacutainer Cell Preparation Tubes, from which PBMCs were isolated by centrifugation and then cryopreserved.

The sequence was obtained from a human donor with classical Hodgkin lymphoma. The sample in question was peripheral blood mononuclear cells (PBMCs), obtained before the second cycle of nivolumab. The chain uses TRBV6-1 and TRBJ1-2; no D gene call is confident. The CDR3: CASSVRSGYTF. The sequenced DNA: TGTGCCAGCAGTGTTCGATCGGGCTACACCTTC.